These 25 T cell receptor beta chains originate from one sample sequenced in a study of blood T cell repertoires in COVID-19 (dated by TCRdb to the early 2020s). The library was made by the immunoSEQ multiplex PCR assay. The source is immuneACCESS, and TCRdb retained only in-frame sequences with V and J called. Part of the clones is not carried over; for the studies checked, unresolved V genes explain less than half of this, and the remainder is unexplained. The table for this sample lists 200,000 or so clones; around 92% of them were counted only once. The ten biggest clones cover approximately 8.2% of the sample. Source material: PBMCs or T cells enriched from blood (not recorded which). These receptors were obtained from a woman under 30 who had recovered from COVID-19.

V usage is TRBV6-5 and J usage is TRBJ1-1; tentative D call: TRBD1 (5 bases). The CDR3 length is 14 residues. V dropped 8 bases and J dropped 6 bases, with 19 bases sitting between them. The germline CDR1 and CDR2 sequences are MNHEY and SVGAGI. The chain's CDR3 is CASRKLGRGPEAFF. The CDR3 nucleotides are TGTGCCAGCCGGAAATTGGGGAGGGGCCCTGAAGCTTTCTTT.

The rearrangement uses TRBV27 and TRBJ1-2; D ambiguous. The CDR3 has 12 residues. CDR1 is MNHEY, CDR2 SMNVEV, per germline (reference sequence). V was pared by 6 bases and J by 3 bases, with 8 bases between. The CDR3 sequence is CASRSGYYGYTF. Written as DNA, the CDR3 is TGTGCCAGCAGGTCGGGGTACTATGGCTACACCTTC.

The chain couples TRBV5-6 to TRBJ1-2; no clear D. Germline loops: CDR1 SGHDT, CDR2 YYEEEE. V lost 6 bases, J lost 4 bases, and 19 bases lay in between. This CDR3 region has 15 residues. The CDR3 nucleotides are TGTGCCAGCACCAATGACACGGCAGGCGTCTATGGCTACACCTTC. The encoded protein is CASTNDTAGVYGYTF.

This clone has a handful of counts. The V gene is TRBV9, the J gene TRBJ1-5; 8 nucleotides agree with TRBD1. The CDR3 length is 15 residues. The germline CDR1 and CDR2 sequences are SGDLS and YYNGEE. V gave up 0 bases and J gave up 1 base; unmatched junction bases: 0. CDR3 sequence: CASSVGTGSNQPQHF. The CDR3, as DNA: TGTGCCAGCAGCGTAGGGACAGGGAGCAATCAGCCCCAGCATTTT.

V and J are TRBV6-5 and TRBJ1-5, with a weak D call TRBD1 (6 bases). This CDR3 has 14 amino acids. Germline V gives CDR1 MNHEY, CDR2 SVGAGI. V gave up 2 bases and J gave up 3 bases, with 8 bases separating them. In nucleotides, the CDR3 is TGTGCCAGCAGTTACGACAGGTTCAATCAGCCCCAGCATTTT. Its protein product is CASSYDRFNQPQHF.

The chain couples TRBV29-1 to TRBJ1-2; D unresolved. Trimming shortened V by 5 bases and J by 2 bases, and 9 bases separated the two germline ends. CDR1 is SQVTM, CDR2 ANQGSEA, per germline. The CDR3 is made up of 12 amino acids. The CDR3 protein is CSVIRVNYGYTF. In DNA form, the CDR3 reads TGCAGCGTTATCCGGGTCAACTATGGCTACACCTTC.

V is TRBV20-1 and J is TRBJ1-2; 7 nucleotides align to TRBD1. This CDR3 has 11 residues. J gave up 8 bases and V 5 bases, and 5 bases lay outside the gene matches. CDR1 and CDR2 (germline): DFQATT, SNEGSKA (reference sequence). CDR3: CSAGGTAGYTF. The CDR3 DNA follows: TGCAGTGCTGGTGGGACAGCCGGCTACACCTTC.

This chain uses TRBV5-1 with TRBJ2-7; no clear D. Germline V lookup: CDR1 SGHRS, CDR2 YFSETQ. Trimming stripped 4 bases from V and 2 bases from J, with 13 bases between. CDR3 length: 14 residues. DNA for the CDR3: TGCGCCAGCAGCCTCGCAGGCTCCCCCTACGAGCAGTACTTC. Encoded protein: CASSLAGSPYEQYF.

CDR3 loop: CAISGTSGETDTQYF. The CDR3 nucleotides are TGTGCCATCAGTGGGACTAGCGGGGAGACAGATACGCAGTATTTT. The chain is built from TRBV10-3 and TRBJ2-3, with 12 bases that match TRBD2. Trimming cost V 4 bases and J 3 bases; bases outside gene matches: 2. CDR3 length: 15 amino acids. Germline CDR1 and CDR2: ENHRY and SYGVKD.

This clone was picked up one time. The V gene is TRBV5-6, the J gene TRBJ1-1, with 8 bases fitting TRBD1. Trimming cost V 4 bases and J 2 bases; bases outside gene matches: 4. This CDR3 has 14 residues. The V gene's germline CDR1 is SGHDT and CDR2 YYEEEE. The CDR3 loop is CASSLTGENTEAFF. For the CDR3, the DNA is TGTGCCAGCAGCCTGACAGGGGAAAACACTGAAGCTTTCTTT.

This clone was recorded once. J is TRBJ2-7 and V is TRBV5-4; no definite D call. The CDR3 has 14 residues. Germline-derived CDR1 and CDR2 are SGHNT and YYREEE (reference sequence). V lost 0 bases and J 2 bases, leaving 9 bases between the germline ends. The CDR3 DNA sequence: TGTGCCAGCAGCTTGGGGCAGAAACCCTACGAGCAGTACTTC. It translates to CASSLGQKPYEQYF.

V gene TRBV24-1 combines with J gene TRBJ2-1; TRBD2 matches 13 bases. V gave up 4 bases and J gave up 8 bases; unmatched junction bases: 7. CDR3 length equals 16 residues. CDR1 and CDR2 (germline): KGHDR, SFDVKD. CDR3 region: CATSELTSGGRDEQFF. The CDR3 DNA sequence: TGTGCCACCAGTGAGCTGACTAGCGGGGGGCGGGATGAGCAGTTCTTC.

The genes are TRBV5-1 and TRBJ1-6; D is unclear. CDR1 and CDR2 (germline): SGHRS, YFSETQ. Trimming pared 1 base from V and 7 bases from J, leaving 9 bases between. The CDR3 is 14 residues long. The CDR3 sequence is CASSLYVTNSPLHF. DNA for the CDR3: TGCGCCAGCAGCTTGTACGTTACAAATTCACCCCTCCACTTT.

The genes are TRBV7-9 and TRBJ2-5; 10 positions match TRBD2. The V gene end was trimmed by 3 bases and the J gene end by 4 bases; junction bases not matched to a gene: 5. Germline V gene data show CDR1 as SEHNR and CDR2 as FQNEAQ (reference sequence). The CDR3 consists of 15 residues. CDR3 in DNA: TGTGCCAGCAGCTTCAGCGGGACTAGCGTAGAGACCCAGTACTTC. Residues: CASSFSGTSVETQYF.

The V and J genes are TRBV6-1 and TRBJ2-5; D is undetermined. V was pared by 0 bases and J by 6 bases, with 14 bases between. Germline-derived CDR1 and CDR2 are MNHNS and SASEGT. The CDR3 runs 15 residues. CDR3 sequence (DNA): TGTGCCAGCAGTGAAGCAGGAAACTATCGAAAGACCCAGTACTTC. It translates to CASSEAGNYRKTQYF.

This clone has only one observation. The CDR3, as DNA: TGTGCCAGCAGCCCTAGCCCCCACCGGGACAGTAATAGCAATCAGCCCCAGCATTTT. Translated: CASSPSPHRDSNSNQPQHF. The chain carries TRBV7-9 and TRBJ1-5, with 7 nucleotides matching TRBD1. The CDR3 contains 19 residues. V gave up 5 bases and J gave up 0 bases; unmatched junction bases: 16. Looked up from germline, CDR1 is SEHNR and CDR2 is FQNEAQ (reference sequence).

This clone was picked up one time. This chain links TRBV28 with TRBJ1-2; D gene unclear. Trimming stripped 6 bases from V and 0 bases from J, with 20 bases between. Germline V gene data show CDR1 as MDHEN and CDR2 as SYDVKM. The CDR3 length is 17 residues. The CDR3 DNA sequence: TGTGCCAGCAGGGCCGCCGGGAACCCGGCGGCTAACTATGGCTACACCTTC. Protein sequence: CASRAAGNPAANYGYTF.

The chain combines TRBV28 with TRBJ1-6; 9 bases fit TRBD1. The CDR3 totals 18 residues. Per the germline V gene, CDR1 is MDHEN and CDR2 is SYDVKM. Germline trimming cut 5 bases from V and 7 bases from J; bases unmatched to any gene: 15. The chain's CDR3 is CASSPHPPGQGGNSPLHF. CDR3 in DNA: TGTGCCAGCAGTCCTCATCCCCCGGGACAGGGAGGCAATTCACCCCTCCACTTT.

V gene TRBV27 combines with J gene TRBJ2-2, with D unclear. V was trimmed by 3 bases and J by 3 bases, leaving 8 bases between them. This CDR3 comprises 14 residues. Germline CDR1 reads MNHEY; CDR2 reads SMNVEV (reference sequence). The CDR3 nucleotides read TGTGCCAGCAGTTTTGGCCCCTACACCGGGGAGCTGTTTTTT. Its protein product is CASSFGPYTGELFF.

The gene calls are TRBV28 and TRBJ1-1; D is possibly TRBD1 (6 bases). Trimming pared 7 bases from V and 0 bases from J, leaving 12 bases between. CDR3 size: 14 residues. The V gene's germline CDR1 is MDHEN and CDR2 SYDVKM. The CDR3 is CASTTGPLNTEAFF. The CDR3 DNA is TGTGCCAGCACTACAGGGCCACTGAACACTGAAGCTTTCTTT.

The chain has TRBV7-9 and TRBJ1-2; D is perhaps TRBD1 (6 bases). V gave up 3 bases and J gave up 13 bases, with 21 bases separating them. Germline values: CDR1 SEHNR, CDR2 FQNEAQ (reference sequence). The CDR3 sequence is 14 residues long. In nucleotides, the CDR3 is TGTGCCAGCAGCTTGGAGGGGGGGTCCCCCCGTCCCACCTTC. It codes for CASSLEGGSPRPTF.

The genes are TRBV6-5 and TRBJ2-7; D is possibly TRBD1 (5 bases). Between the trimmed V and J ends, which lost 6 bases and 2 bases, there was a span of 11 bases. CDR3 length: 13 residues. Germline V gives CDR1 MNHEY, CDR2 SVGAGI. The CDR3 region is CASRFQGAYEQYF. The CDR3 nucleotides are TGTGCCAGCAGGTTCCAGGGCGCCTACGAGCAGTACTTC.

The chain is built from TRBV12-3 or TRBV12-4 and TRBJ1-2, with no clear D. Trimming took 6 bases from V and 4 from J, leaving 12 bases between them. The CDR3 totals 13 residues. The CDR3 spells CASSLLGGYGYTF. Written as DNA, the CDR3 is TGTGCCAGCAGCCTCCTCGGCGGCTATGGCTACACCTTC.

J is TRBJ2-5 and V is TRBV30; TRBD1 matches at 8 bases. The CDR3 is 13 residues long. With V trimmed by 3 bases and J by 5 bases, 5 bases remained unmatched. In germline, CDR1 is GTSNPN, CDR2 SVGIG (reference sequence). CDR3 residues: CAWRGQGGETQYF. CDR3 nucleotides: TGTGCCTGGAGAGGACAGGGTGGGGAGACCCAGTACTTC. Full variable domain (rest looked up from reference TRBV30 and TRBJ2-5): SQTIHQWPATLVQPVGSPLSLECTVEGTSNPNLYWYRQAAGRGLQLLFYSVGIGQISSEVPQNLSASRPQDRQFILSSKKLLLSDSGFYLCAWRGQGGETQYFGPGTRLLVL.

This chain connects TRBV7-2 to TRBJ2-3, with 8 positions matching TRBD2. CDR1 and CDR2 (germline): SGHTA, FQGNSA. The ends lost 4 bases at V and 4 bases at J; junction bases unmatched: 7. This CDR3 comprises 15 residues. CDR3 bases: TGTGCCAGCAGCTCGCGGGGGGAGGGGCCAGATACGCAGTATTTT. Translation: CASSSRGEGPDTQYF.